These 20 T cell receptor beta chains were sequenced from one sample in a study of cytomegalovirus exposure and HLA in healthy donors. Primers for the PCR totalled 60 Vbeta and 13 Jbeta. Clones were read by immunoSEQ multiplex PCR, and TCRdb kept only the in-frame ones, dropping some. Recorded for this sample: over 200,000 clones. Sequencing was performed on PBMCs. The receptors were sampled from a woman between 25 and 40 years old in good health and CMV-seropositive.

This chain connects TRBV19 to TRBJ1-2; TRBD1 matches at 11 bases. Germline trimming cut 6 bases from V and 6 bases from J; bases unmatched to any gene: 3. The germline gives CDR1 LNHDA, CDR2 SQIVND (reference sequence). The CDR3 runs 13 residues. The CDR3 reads CASSLGQGDGYTF. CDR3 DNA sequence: TGTGCCAGTAGCTTGGGACAGGGGGATGGCTACACCTTC.

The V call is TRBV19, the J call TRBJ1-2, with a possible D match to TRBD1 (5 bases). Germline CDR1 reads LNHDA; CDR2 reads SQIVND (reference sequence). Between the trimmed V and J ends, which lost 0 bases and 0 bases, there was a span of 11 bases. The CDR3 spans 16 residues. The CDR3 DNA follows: TGTGCCAGTAGTATAGATCTATGGGGGGCTAACTATGGCTACACCTTC. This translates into CASSIDLWGANYGYTF.

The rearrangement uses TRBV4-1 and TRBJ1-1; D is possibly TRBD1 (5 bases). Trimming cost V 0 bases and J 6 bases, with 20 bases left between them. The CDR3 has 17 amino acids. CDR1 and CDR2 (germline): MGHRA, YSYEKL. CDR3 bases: TGCGCCAGCAGCCAAGATAGCGGAGGGCAGGGAAGGGCTGAAGCTTTCTTT. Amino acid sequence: CASSQDSGGQGRAEAFF.

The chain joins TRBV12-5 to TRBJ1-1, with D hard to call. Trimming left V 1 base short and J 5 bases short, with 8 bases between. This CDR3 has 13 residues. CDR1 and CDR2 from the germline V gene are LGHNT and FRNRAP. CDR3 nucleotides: TGTGCTAGTGGTTTGGCACAAGAAACTGAAGCTTTCTTT. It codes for CASGLAQETEAFF.

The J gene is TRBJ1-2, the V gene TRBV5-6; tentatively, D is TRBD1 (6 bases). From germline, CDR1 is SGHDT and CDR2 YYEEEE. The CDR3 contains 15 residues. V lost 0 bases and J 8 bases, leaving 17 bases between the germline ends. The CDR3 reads CASSLAGGHLSGYTF. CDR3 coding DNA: TGTGCCAGCAGCTTGGCCGGGGGGCATCTGTCGGGCTACACCTTC.

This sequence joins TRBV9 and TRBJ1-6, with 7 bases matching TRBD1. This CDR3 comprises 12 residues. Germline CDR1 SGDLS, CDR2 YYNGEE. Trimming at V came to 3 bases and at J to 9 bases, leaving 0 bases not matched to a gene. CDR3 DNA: TGTGCCAGCAGCGACAGGGGTTCACCCCTCCACTTT. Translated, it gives CASSDRGSPLHF.

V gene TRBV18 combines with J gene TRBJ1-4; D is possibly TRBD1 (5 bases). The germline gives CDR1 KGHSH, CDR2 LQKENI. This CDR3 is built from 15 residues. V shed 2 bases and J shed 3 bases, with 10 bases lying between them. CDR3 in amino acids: CASSPRQGPNEKLFF. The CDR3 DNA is TGTGCCAGCTCACCAAGGCAGGGTCCTAATGAAAAACTGTTTTTT.

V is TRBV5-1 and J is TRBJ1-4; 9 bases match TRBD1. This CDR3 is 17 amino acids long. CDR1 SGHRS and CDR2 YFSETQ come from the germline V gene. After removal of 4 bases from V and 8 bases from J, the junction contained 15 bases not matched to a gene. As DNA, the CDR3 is TGCGCCAGCAGCCCTATTGACAGGGGGACGGGTAGCGAAAAACTGTTTTTT. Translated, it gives CASSPIDRGTGSEKLFF.

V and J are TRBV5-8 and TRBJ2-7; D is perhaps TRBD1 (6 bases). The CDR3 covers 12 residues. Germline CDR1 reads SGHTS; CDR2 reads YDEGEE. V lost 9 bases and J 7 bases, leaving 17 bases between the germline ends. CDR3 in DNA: TGTGCCACTCCCGGCAGGGGCGGGGAGCAGTACTTC. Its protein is CATPGRGGEQYF.

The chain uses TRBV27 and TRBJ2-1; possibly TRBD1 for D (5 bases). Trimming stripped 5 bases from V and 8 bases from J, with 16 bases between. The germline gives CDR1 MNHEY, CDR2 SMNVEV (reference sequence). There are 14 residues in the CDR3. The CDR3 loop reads CASSRGLGGDEQFF. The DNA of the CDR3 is TGTGCCAGCAGTAGGGGCCTCGGTGGGGATGAGCAGTTCTTC.

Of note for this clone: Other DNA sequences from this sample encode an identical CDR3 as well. CDR3 protein: CASSLGPQETQYF. In nucleotides, the CDR3 is TGTGCCAGCAGCTTGGGGCCGCAAGAGACCCAGTACTTC. The V and J genes are TRBV7-2 and TRBJ2-5; D might be TRBD1 (5 bases). Looked up from germline, CDR1 is SGHTA and CDR2 is FQGNSA. Trimming left V 3 bases short and J 2 bases short, with 7 bases between. The CDR3 consists of 13 residues.

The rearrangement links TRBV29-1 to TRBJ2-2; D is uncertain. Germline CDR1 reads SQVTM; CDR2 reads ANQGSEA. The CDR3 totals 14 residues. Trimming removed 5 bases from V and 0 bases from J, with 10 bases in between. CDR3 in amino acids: CSVQQSANTGELFF. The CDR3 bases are TGCAGCGTTCAACAGAGTGCGAACACCGGGGAGCTGTTTTTT.

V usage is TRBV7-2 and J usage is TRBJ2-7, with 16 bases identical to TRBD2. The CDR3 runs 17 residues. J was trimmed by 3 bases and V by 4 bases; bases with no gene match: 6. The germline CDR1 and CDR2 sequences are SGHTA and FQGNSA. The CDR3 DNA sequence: TGTGCCAGCAGCTCAAAGGGACTAGCGGGAGGGTACTACGAGCAGTACTTC. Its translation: CASSSKGLAGGYYEQYF.

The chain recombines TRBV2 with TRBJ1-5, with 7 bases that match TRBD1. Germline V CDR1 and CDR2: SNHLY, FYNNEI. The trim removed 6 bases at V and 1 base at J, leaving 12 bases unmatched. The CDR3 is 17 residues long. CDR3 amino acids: CASSDPGQSLSNQPQHF. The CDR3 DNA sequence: TGTGCCAGCAGCGATCCGGGACAGAGCCTAAGCAATCAGCCCCAGCATTTT. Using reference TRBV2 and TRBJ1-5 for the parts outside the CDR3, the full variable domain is EPEVTQTPSHQVTQMGQEVILRCVPISNHLYFYWYRQILGQKVEFLVSFYNNEISEKSEIFDDQFSVERPDGSNFTLKIRSTKLEDSAMYFCASSDPGQSLSNQPQHFGDGTRLSIL.

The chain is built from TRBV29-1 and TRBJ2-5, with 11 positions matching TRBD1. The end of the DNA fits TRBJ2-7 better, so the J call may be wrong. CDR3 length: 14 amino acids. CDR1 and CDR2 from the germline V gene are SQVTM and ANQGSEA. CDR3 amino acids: CSVQLRDRGYEQYF. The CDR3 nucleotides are TGCAGCGTCCAACTTCGGGACAGGGGGTACGAGCAGTACTTC.

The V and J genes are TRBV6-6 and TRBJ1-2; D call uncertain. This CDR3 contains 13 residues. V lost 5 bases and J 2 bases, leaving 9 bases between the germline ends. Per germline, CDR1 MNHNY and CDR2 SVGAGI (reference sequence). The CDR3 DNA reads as TGTGCCAGCAGTCCCACGGGAAACTATGGCTACACCTTC. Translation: CASSPTGNYGYTF.

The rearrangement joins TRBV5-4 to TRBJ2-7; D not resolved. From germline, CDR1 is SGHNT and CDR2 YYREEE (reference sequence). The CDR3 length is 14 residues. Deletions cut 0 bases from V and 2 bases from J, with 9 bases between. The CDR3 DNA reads TGTGCCAGCAGCTTGGATGGGCCCCCCTACGAGCAGTACTTC. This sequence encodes CASSLDGPPYEQYF.

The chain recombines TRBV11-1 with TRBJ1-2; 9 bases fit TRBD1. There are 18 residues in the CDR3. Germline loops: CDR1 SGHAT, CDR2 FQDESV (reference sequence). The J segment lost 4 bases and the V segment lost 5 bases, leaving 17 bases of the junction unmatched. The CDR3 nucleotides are TGTGCCAGCAGCGTAGGGACAGGGACTGCCGAGTTGGGCTATGGCTACACCTTC. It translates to CASSVGTGTAELGYGYTF.

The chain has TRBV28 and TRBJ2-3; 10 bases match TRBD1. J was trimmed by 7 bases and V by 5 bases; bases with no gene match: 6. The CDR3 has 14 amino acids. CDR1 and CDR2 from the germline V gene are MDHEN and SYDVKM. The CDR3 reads CASSPGTGAYTQYF. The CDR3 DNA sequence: TGTGCCAGCAGTCCCGGGACAGGGGCCTATACGCAGTATTTT.

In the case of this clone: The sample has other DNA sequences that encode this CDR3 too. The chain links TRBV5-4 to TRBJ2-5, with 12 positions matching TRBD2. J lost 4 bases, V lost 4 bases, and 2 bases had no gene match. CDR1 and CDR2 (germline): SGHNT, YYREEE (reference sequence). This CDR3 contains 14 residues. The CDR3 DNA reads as TGTGCCAGCAGCCCGGGACTAGCGGGAGAGACCCAGTACTTC. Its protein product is CASSPGLAGETQYF.